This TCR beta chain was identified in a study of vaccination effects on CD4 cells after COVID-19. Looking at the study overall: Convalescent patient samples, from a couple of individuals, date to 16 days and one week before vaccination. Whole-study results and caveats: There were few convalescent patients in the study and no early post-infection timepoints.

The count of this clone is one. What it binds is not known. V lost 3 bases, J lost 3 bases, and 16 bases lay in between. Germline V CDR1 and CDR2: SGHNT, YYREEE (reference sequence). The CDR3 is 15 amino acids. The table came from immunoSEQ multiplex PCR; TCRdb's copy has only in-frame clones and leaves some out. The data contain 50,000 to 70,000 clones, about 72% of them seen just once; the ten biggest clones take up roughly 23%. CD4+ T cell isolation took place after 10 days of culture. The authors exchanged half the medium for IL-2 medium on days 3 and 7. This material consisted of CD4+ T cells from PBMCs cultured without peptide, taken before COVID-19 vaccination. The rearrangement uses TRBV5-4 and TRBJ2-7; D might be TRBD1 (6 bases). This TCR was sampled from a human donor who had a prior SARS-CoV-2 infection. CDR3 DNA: TGTGCCAGCAGCTCGGGACACGACACGTACTACGAGCAGTACTTC. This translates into CASSSGHDTYYEQYF. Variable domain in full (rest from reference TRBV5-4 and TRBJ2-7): ETGVTQSPTHLIKTRGQQVTLRCSSQSGHNTVSWYQQALGQGPQFIFQYYREEENGRGNFPPRFSGLQFPNYSSELNVNALELDDSALYLCASSSGHDTYYEQYFGPGTRLTVT.